This entry lists 28 T cell receptor beta chains sequenced from one sample in a study of CD8+ T cells in alopecia areata listed by TCRdb under 2018. Interpreted using the paper, the time point label stands for: 24 weeks on oral tofacitinib. Taken with the paper, the label for treatment or condition translates to: oral pan-JAK inhibitor, 5-10 mg twice daily. Preparation of the library involved the immunoSEQ multiplex PCR assay. For TCR sequencing, RNA was extracted from every sample and reverse transcribed into cDNA to serve as template. The clones in this table, taken by TCRdb from immuneACCESS, are in-frame only. Not every clone is retained; where verified, under half of the shortfall comes from an unresolved V gene, and the cause of the rest is unknown. Present in this sample are fewer than 200,000 clones, 60% to 75% of which were seen just once. The ten largest clones represent 12% to 15% of the sample.

The input for sequencing was CD4+ T cells sorted from blood, taken at week 24, from a patient treated with tofacitinib. The receptors here all came from a human donor with alopecia areata.

This clone was observed at least ten times. The chain recombines TRBV7-9 with TRBJ1-2, with 7 bases that match TRBD1. V was clipped by 2 bases and J by 4 bases; unmatched bases: 4. This CDR3 region has 14 residues. Germline loops: CDR1 SEHNR, CDR2 FQNEAQ (reference sequence). The CDR3: CASSLWGQTYGYTF. The DNA for the CDR3 is TGTGCCAGCAGCTTATGGGGACAGACCTATGGCTACACCTTC.

V is TRBV4-2 and J is TRBJ1-4; 10 bases match TRBD1. Looked up from germline, CDR1 is LGHNA and CDR2 is YNFKEQ. The J segment lost 3 bases and the V segment lost 1 base, leaving 5 bases of the junction unmatched. The CDR3 runs to 17 residues. The CDR3 sequence is CASSQAGTGAANEKLFF. DNA for the CDR3: TGTGCCAGCAGCCAAGCCGGGACAGGGGCAGCTAATGAAAAACTGTTTTTT.

The genes are TRBV11-2 and TRBJ1-2; tentative D call: TRBD1 (5 bases). The V gene lost 3 bases and the J gene lost 3 bases, with 14 bases spanning the gap. Germline CDR1 is SGHAT and CDR2 is FQNNGV. The CDR3 sequence is 15 residues long. The CDR3 bases are TGTGCCAGCAGCTTCTCTCCCACAGGAGACTATGGCTACACCTTC. Translated, it gives CASSFSPTGDYGYTF.

This clone turned up a few times. The chain has TRBV7-2 and TRBJ2-5, with 11 bases identical to TRBD2. Germline-derived CDR1 and CDR2 are SGHTA and FQGNSA. The CDR3 runs 15 residues. V shed 4 bases and J 5 bases; nucleotides not matched to a gene: 6. The CDR3 sequence is CASSSSGGRGETQYF. For the CDR3, the DNA is TGTGCCAGCAGCTCTAGCGGGGGGAGAGGGGAGACCCAGTACTTC.

The chain is built from TRBV9 and TRBJ1-1; weak D call: TRBD1 (6 bases). Trimming took 3 bases from V and 1 from J, leaving 13 bases between them. The germline CDR1 and CDR2 sequences are SGDLS and YYNGEE. The CDR3 contains 15 residues. The CDR3 loop reads CASSGGTNRNTEAFF. CDR3 DNA: TGTGCCAGCAGCGGGGGGACAAATCGGAACACTGAAGCTTTCTTT. Combining the CDR3 with reference TRBV9 and TRBJ1-1 gives the whole variable domain DSGVTQTPKHLITATGQRVTLRCSPRSGDLSVYWYQQSLDQGLQFLIQYYNGEERAKGNILERFSAQQFPDLHSELNLSSLELGDSALYFCASSGGTNRNTEAFFGQGTRLTVV.

J is TRBJ1-1 and V is TRBV14; tentative D call: TRBD1 (5 bases). The germline CDR1 and CDR2 sequences are SGHDN and FVKESK. V was pared by 8 bases and J by 11 bases, with 15 bases between. The CDR3 has 11 residues. The CDR3 is CASGGAVEAFF. DNA for the CDR3: TGTGCCAGCGGTGGGGCCGTGGAGGCTTTCTTT.

This clone appeared once. The rearrangement links TRBV7-2 to TRBJ2-2, with unresolved D. The V end was cut by 5 bases, the J end by 6 bases, with 10 bases between. The CDR3 is 13 amino acids. Looked up from germline, CDR1 is SGHTA and CDR2 is FQGNSA. The CDR3 nucleotides are TGTGCCAGCAGCCCCGGTGGGCCCGGGGAGCTGTTTTTT. Translation: CASSPGGPGELFF.

The genes are TRBV19 and TRBJ1-1, with 8 bases identical to TRBD1. In germline, CDR1 is LNHDA, CDR2 SQIVND (reference sequence). V lost 5 bases to trimming and J lost 8 bases; unmatched junction nucleotides: 13. This CDR3 comprises 15 residues. CDR3 DNA: TGTGCCAGTAGTTCCCACCGACAGGGGAGTAAAGAAGCTTTCTTT. It yields the protein CASSSHRQGSKEAFF.

The rearrangement joins TRBV9 to TRBJ1-1; D is unresolved. Trimming took off 2 bases at V and 3 bases at J, with 14 bases between the two ends. Germline lookup yields CDR1 SGDLS and CDR2 YYNGEE. The CDR3 contains 15 residues. The CDR3 reads CASSVEGSGDTEAFF. The CDR3 nucleotides are TGTGCCAGCAGCGTTGAGGGCAGTGGGGACACTGAAGCTTTCTTT.

The CDR3 DNA is TGCGCCAGCAGCCAAGATCCGGTGGGGGGGCCTATAGATACGCAGTATTTT. This translates into CASSQDPVGGPIDTQYF. The chain is built from TRBV4-1 and TRBJ2-3; D might be TRBD2 (7 bases). The CDR3 covers 17 residues. Germline assignment: CDR1 MGHRA and CDR2 YSYEKL. V was pared by 0 bases and J by 5 bases, with 18 bases between.

In its sample, this clone was seen a few times. The genes are TRBV5-1 and TRBJ2-3, with a weak D call TRBD1 (5 bases). With 4 bases removed from V and 0 bases from J, the gap between germline ends came to 18 bases. Germline V gene lookup returns CDR1 SGHRS and CDR2 YFSETQ. The CDR3 consists of 17 residues. The CDR3 here is CASSPWPQGSSTDTQYF. For the CDR3, the DNA is TGCGCCAGCAGCCCATGGCCGCAGGGTTCTAGCACAGATACGCAGTATTTT.

V is TRBV18 and J is TRBJ2-3; 8 bases match TRBD2. The germline V gene has CDR1 KGHSH and CDR2 LQKENI. V dropped 2 bases and J dropped 6; count of bases not matched to a gene: 7. This CDR3 comprises 15 residues. The CDR3 nucleotides read TGTGCCAGCTCACCAACCAGCGGGGGCGGGGATACGCAGTATTTT. This encodes CASSPTSGGGDTQYF.

This clone was observed a single time. The rearrangement joins TRBV30 to TRBJ2-2; D may match TRBD1 or TRBD2 (5 bases each). The CDR3 has 16 amino acids. V gave up 5 bases and J gave up 5 bases, with 21 bases separating them. Germline-derived CDR1 and CDR2 are GTSNPN and SVGIG (reference sequence). CDR3 in DNA: TGTGCCTGGTGCCGGGACCGTGCCCCGCGAACCGGGGAGCTGTTTTTT. This sequence encodes CAWCRDRAPRTGELFF.

The chain couples TRBV10-3 to TRBJ2-7, with 11 bases that match TRBD1. With 11 bases clipped from V and 6 bases from J, the junction kept 15 bases outside the gene matches. The CDR3 is 15 residues long. CDR1 and CDR2 (germline): ENHRY, SYGVKD. The CDR3 loop reads CAATNLAGTGGEQYF. CDR3 bases: TGTGCCGCGACAAACCTTGCCGGGACAGGGGGCGAGCAGTACTTC.

Note on this clone: One base away lies a much larger clone, so this may be a sequencing read error. The chain has TRBV6-1 and TRBJ1-3; D remains unclear. Germline V CDR1 and CDR2: MNHNS, SASEGT. This CDR3 region has 11 residues. V gave up 6 bases and J gave up 4 bases, with 4 bases separating them. CDR3 sequence reads: CASSQGNTIYF. The CDR3 coding sequence is TGTGCCAGCAGCCAGGGAAACACCATATATTTT.

The rearrangement links TRBV25-1 to TRBJ2-2; unclear D gene. V lost 7 bases and J 3 bases, leaving 9 bases between the germline ends. This CDR3 is built from 13 residues. The germline V gene encodes CDR1 MGHDK and CDR2 SYGVNS. The CDR3 DNA reads as TGTGCCAGCACTAACGCCTACACCGGGGAGCTGTTTTTT. This translates into CASTNAYTGELFF.

The gene calls are TRBV9 and TRBJ1-2, with D perhaps TRBD1 (6 bases). V lost 3 bases to trimming and J lost 1 base, with 10 bases between them. The CDR3 length is 14 residues. CDR1 is SGDLS, CDR2 YYNGEE, per germline. The CDR3 DNA reads as TGTGCCAGCAGCGAGAGGACAGTTAACTATGGCTACACCTTC. Encoded protein: CASSERTVNYGYTF.

This clone was picked up a small number of times. The chain's CDR3 is CASSSSGQRSEKLFF. Written as DNA, the CDR3 is TGCGCCAGCAGCTCATCCGGACAGCGATCTGAAAAACTGTTTTTT. The rearrangement uses TRBV5-1 and TRBJ1-4; tentatively, D is TRBD1 (6 bases). Per germline, CDR1 SGHRS and CDR2 YFSETQ. This CDR3 comprises 15 residues. V lost 3 bases, J lost 7 bases, and 16 bases lay in between.

V is TRBV5-6 and J is TRBJ2-7; tentatively, D is TRBD1 (5 bases). CDR3 length: 15 amino acids. Trimming took 5 bases from V and 2 from J, leaving 17 bases between them. Germline V gene data show CDR1 as SGHDT and CDR2 as YYEEEE. CDR3 region: CASRHGHWGTYEQYF. CDR3 sequence (DNA): TGTGCCAGCAGACACGGACATTGGGGAACCTACGAGCAGTACTTC.

This clone has more than one count but fewer than ten. The chain carries TRBV14 and TRBJ1-1; no definite D call. V gave up 3 bases and J gave up 1 base, with 9 bases separating them. This CDR3 is 14 amino acids long. Germline values: CDR1 SGHDN, CDR2 FVKESK. This chain's CDR3 is CASSHRDGNTEAFF. In nucleotides, the CDR3 is TGTGCCAGCAGCCATAGAGATGGGAACACTGAAGCTTTCTTT. Filled out from reference TRBV14 and TRBJ1-1, the complete variable domain reads EAGVTQFPSHSVIEKGQTVTLRCDPISGHDNLYWYRRVMGKEIKFLLHFVKESKQDESGMPNNRFLAERTGGTYSTLKVQPAELEDSGVYFCASSHRDGNTEAFFGQGTRLTVV.

J is TRBJ1-1 and V is TRBV9; unclear D gene. The CDR3 covers 15 residues. The germline V gene encodes CDR1 SGDLS and CDR2 YYNGEE. Trimming cost V 3 bases and J 3 bases, with 15 bases left between them. The chain's CDR3 is CASSGLPTSDTEAFF. As DNA, the CDR3 is TGTGCCAGCAGCGGCCTCCCGACATCTGACACTGAAGCTTTCTTT.

The CDR3 is CAISESSPGTGTGANVLTF. CDR3 DNA sequence: TGTGCCATCAGTGAGTCAAGTCCCGGGACAGGGACCGGGGCCAACGTCCTGACTTTC. The V gene is TRBV10-3, the J gene TRBJ2-6, with TRBD1 identical over 9 bases. The V segment lost 0 bases and the J segment 4 bases; nucleotides outside the gene matches: 10. Germline CDR1 is ENHRY and CDR2 is SYGVKD. The CDR3 sequence is 19 residues long.

The chain recombines TRBV19 with TRBJ1-2; TRBD1 might be the D (6 bases). The V gene's germline CDR1 is LNHDA and CDR2 SQIVND (reference sequence). This CDR3 is built from 14 residues. Trimming removed 3 bases from V and 2 bases from J, with 10 bases in between. The DNA for the CDR3 is TGTGCCAGTAGTATCAGCGACAGGAACTATGGCTACACCTTC. Translation: CASSISDRNYGYTF.

The V and J genes are TRBV7-3 and TRBJ1-2; TRBD1 aligns across 7 bases. V gave up 4 bases and J gave up 8 bases; unmatched junction bases: 10. The CDR3 covers 14 residues. Germline CDR1 and CDR2: SGHTA and FQGTGA. This CDR3 is CASSSGQPLGGYTF. The CDR3 DNA sequence: TGTGCCAGCAGCTCGGGACAGCCCTTGGGAGGCTACACCTTC.

V gene TRBV30 combines with J gene TRBJ2-3; possibly TRBD2 for D (6 bases). Germline CDR1 is GTSNPN and CDR2 is SVGIG (reference sequence). V lost 3 bases to trimming and J lost 9 bases, with 13 bases between them. The CDR3 contains 12 residues. This CDR3 reads CAWSALRGTQYF. Written as DNA, the CDR3 is TGTGCCTGGAGCGCTTTGCGGGGAACGCAGTATTTT.

The rearrangement joins TRBV10-3 to TRBJ1-1; 7 nucleotides align to TRBD1. The germline V gene has CDR1 ENHRY and CDR2 SYGVKD. The CDR3 totals 13 residues. Germline trimming cut 10 bases from V and 6 bases from J; bases unmatched to any gene: 11. The CDR3 reads CATHSTGESEAFF. CDR3 DNA: TGTGCCACCCATTCCACAGGGGAATCTGAAGCTTTCTTT.

This clone was seen a single time. The chain employs TRBV5-1 and TRBJ2-5; 7 bases align to TRBD1. V was clipped by 2 bases and J by 0 bases; unmatched bases: 4. Per the germline V gene, CDR1 is SGHRS and CDR2 is YFSETQ. The CDR3 is 15 amino acids. The CDR3 loop is CASSLFDRDQETQYF. CDR3 coding DNA: TGCGCCAGCAGCTTATTCGACAGGGACCAAGAGACCCAGTACTTC.

This chain uses TRBV27 with TRBJ1-1, with a possible D match to TRBD1 (5 bases). CDR3 length: 14 residues. The ends were cut back, 3 bases at V and 1 base at J, with 9 bases in the middle. The V gene's germline CDR1 is MNHEY and CDR2 SMNVEV (reference sequence). The chain's CDR3 is CASSFRVENTEAFF. DNA for the CDR3: TGTGCCAGCAGTTTCAGGGTCGAGAACACTGAAGCTTTCTTT.